The source of this T cell receptor (beta chain) is a study of blood T cell repertoires in COVID-19. The overall study: In each case, the material was cDNA or gDNA derived from T cells, B-cell-depleted T cells, or PBMCs.

Those who participated ranged in age from roughly 18 to 100 years and resided in about two dozen US areas. Sequenced by immunoSEQ multiplex PCR; TCRdb stores in-frame clones only, minus some. The data show roughly 240,000 clones, around 88% seen once. Only one count was recorded for this clone. The V gene end was trimmed by 3 bases and the J gene end by 0 bases; junction bases not matched to a gene: 2. The germline V gene has CDR1 KGHDR and CDR2 SFDVKD. The length of the CDR3 is 17 residues. The sequenced sample consisted of PBMCs or T cells enriched from blood (not recorded which). This sequence joins TRBV24-1 and TRBJ2-2, with 11 bases fitting TRBD2. The TCR sequence derives from a woman aged 45-65 years who had recovered from COVID-19. CDR3 sequence (DNA): TGTGCCACCAGTGATGTACTAGCGGGAGCGAACACCGGGGAGCTGTTTTTT. This encodes CATSDVLAGANTGELFF.